Each of the 22 T cell receptor beta chains below was sequenced from the same sample in a study of blood T cell repertoires in COVID-19. Profiled with immunoSEQ multiplex PCR; TCRdb holds only in-frame clones, not every one. Of 100,000 or so clones listed, around 86% are singletons. The sample comprised peripheral blood. Receptor source: a man in his forties or fifties with acute or convalescent COVID-19.

This chain uses TRBV29-1 with TRBJ1-1, with unresolved D. CDR1 is SQVTM and CDR2 is ANQGSEA in the germline V gene. The CDR3 loop spans 12 amino acids. Trimming shortened V by 2 bases and J by 1 base, and 5 bases separated the two germline ends. CDR3 DNA sequence: TGCAGCGTTGAACTCCCGAACACTGAAGCTTTCTTT. It codes for CSVELPNTEAFF.

CDR3: CASSEASGANTGELFF. CDR3 nucleotides: TGCGCCAGCAGTGAGGCTAGCGGCGCGAACACCGGGGAGCTGTTTTTT. This chain connects TRBV10-1 to TRBJ2-2; 7 nucleotides line up with TRBD2. The CDR3 sequence is 16 residues long. Germline V CDR1 and CDR2: WNHNN, SYGVQD (reference sequence). J lost 0 bases, V lost 2 bases, and 3 bases had no gene match.

V and J are TRBV14 and TRBJ2-1; perhaps TRBD2 as D (5 bases). This CDR3 contains 12 residues. CDR1 is SGHDN and CDR2 is FVKESK in the germline V gene. V was pared by 4 bases and J by 8 bases, with 9 bases between. The CDR3 DNA follows: TGTGCCAGCAGCCCAGTGAGGGATGAGCAGTTCTTC. Amino acid sequence: CASSPVRDEQFF.

This clone was detected a few times. The chain is built from TRBV6-5 and TRBJ1-2; D is possibly TRBD1 (5 bases). The CDR3 extends over 11 amino acids. Trimming stripped 4 bases from V and 6 bases from J, with 6 bases between. Germline values: CDR1 MNHEY, CDR2 SVGAGI. DNA for the CDR3: TGTGCCAGCAGTTCAGGGAATGGCTACACCTTC. Encoded protein: CASSSGNGYTF.

The chain uses TRBV6-5 and TRBJ1-1; D uncertain. CDR3 length equals 14 residues. The germline V gene has CDR1 MNHEY and CDR2 SVGAGI. V was clipped by 2 bases and J by 1 base, with 8 bases between them. The CDR3 nucleotides read TGTGCCAGCAGTTACGGGAGACAGAACACTGAAGCTTTCTTT. This sequence encodes CASSYGRQNTEAFF.

The chain carries TRBV5-1 and TRBJ1-4; 7 nucleotides match TRBD1. After removal of 0 bases from V and 8 bases from J, the junction contained 10 bases not matched to a gene. The CDR3 extends over 16 amino acids. CDR1 and CDR2 (germline): SGHRS, YFSETQ. The CDR3 coding sequence is TGCGCCAGCAGCTTGGCCTTGACAGGGAATTCCGAAAAACTGTTTTTT. This encodes CASSLALTGNSEKLFF.

The chain employs TRBV3-1 (or the pseudogene TRBV3-2) and TRBJ1-5, with 7 positions matching TRBD1. V lost 4 bases, J lost 1 base, and 4 bases stayed unmatched. The CDR3 has 15 residues. The germline CDR1 and CDR2 sequences are LGHDT and YNNKEL (reference sequence). The chain's CDR3 is CASSLGTASNQPQHF. CDR3 nucleotides: TGTGCCAGCAGCCTCGGGACAGCCAGCAATCAGCCCCAGCATTTT.

The rearrangement uses TRBV12-5 and TRBJ2-7, with D perhaps matching TRBD1 (6 bases). Germline V gene lookup returns CDR1 LGHNT and CDR2 FRNRAP. The ends were cut back, 6 bases at V and 4 bases at J, with 16 bases in the middle. There are 14 residues in the CDR3. The CDR3 spells CASGDPDRAYEQYF. DNA of the CDR3: TGTGCTAGTGGGGACCCGGACAGAGCGTACGAGCAGTACTTC.

CDR3 sequence reads: CASSISGRAGYEQYF. In DNA form, the CDR3 reads TGTGCCAGCAGCATTAGCGGGAGGGCCGGTTACGAGCAGTACTTC. This chain joins TRBV9 and TRBJ2-7, with 11 bases that match TRBD2. V lost 4 bases, J lost 4 bases, and 7 bases stayed unmatched. Germline CDR1 reads SGDLS; CDR2 reads YYNGEE. CDR3 length: 15 residues.

The V gene is TRBV10-1, the J gene TRBJ1-1; D remains unclear. The ends were cut back, 0 bases at V and 3 bases at J, with 8 bases in the middle. The CDR3 runs 14 residues. CDR1 is WNHNN, CDR2 SYGVQD, per germline (reference sequence). The chain's CDR3 is CASSESRKDTEAFF. The CDR3 bases are TGCGCCAGCAGTGAGTCGAGGAAAGACACTGAAGCTTTCTTT.

The V gene is TRBV3-1 (or the pseudogene TRBV3-2), the J gene TRBJ2-1; 9 bases are a match to TRBD2. Germline trimming cut 2 bases from V and 9 bases from J; bases unmatched to any gene: 11. Looked up from germline, CDR1 is LGHDT and CDR2 is YNNKEL (reference sequence). The CDR3 extends over 16 amino acids. The CDR3 coding sequence is TGTGCCAGCAGCCAACCGGGGCTAGCGGGAAGCGGTGAGCAGTTCTTC. Amino acid sequence: CASSQPGLAGSGEQFF.

In its sample, this clone was seen once. V and J are TRBV24-1 and TRBJ2-5, with a tentative D call TRBD1 (6 bases). Trimming shortened V by 8 bases and J by 8 bases, and 17 bases separated the two germline ends. The germline CDR1 and CDR2 sequences are KGHDR and SFDVKD. This CDR3 has 13 amino acids. CDR3 sequence: CATTGAPSGTQYF. CDR3 DNA sequence: TGTGCCACCACAGGGGCCCCGTCGGGCACCCAGTACTTC.

This rearrangement joins TRBV18 to TRBJ1-1; 8 positions match TRBD1. Germline CDR1 and CDR2: KGHSH and LQKENI. J gave up 4 bases and V 5 bases, and 9 bases lay outside the gene matches. The CDR3 extends over 15 amino acids. CDR3 amino acids: CASSSGQGQFTEAFF. DNA for the CDR3: TGTGCCAGCTCATCAGGACAGGGTCAATTCACTGAAGCTTTCTTT.

This clone was counted only a few times. This chain uses TRBV4-1 with TRBJ1-2; D might be TRBD1 (5 bases). Germline lookup yields CDR1 MGHRA and CDR2 YSYEKL. The CDR3 is made up of 17 amino acids. The V end lost 3 bases, the J end lost 6 bases, and 23 bases lay between the germline ends. CDR3 sequence reads: CASSQTQAGGRVDGYTF. The CDR3 nucleotides are TGCGCCAGCAGCCAGACCCAAGCTGGCGGCAGGGTGGATGGCTACACCTTC.

The CDR3 here is CASSQGLAGAYEQYF. The CDR3 bases are TGTGCCAGCAGCCAGGGACTAGCGGGAGCCTACGAGCAGTACTTC. This rearrangement joins TRBV6-5 to TRBJ2-7; 14 positions match TRBD2. This CDR3 comprises 15 residues. The germline CDR1 and CDR2 sequences are MNHEY and SVGAGI. Germline trimming cut 6 bases from V and 2 bases from J; bases unmatched to any gene: 3.

This clone was counted once. J is TRBJ2-3 and V is TRBV19, with a weak D call TRBD2 (6 bases). Germline values: CDR1 LNHDA, CDR2 SQIVND (reference sequence). The CDR3 covers 17 residues. The V and J ends lost 3 bases and 3 bases respectively, with 19 bases between them. The CDR3 DNA reads as TGTGCCAGTAGTATTATGGGATTGTCGGCGGGGACAGATACGCAGTATTTT. Amino acid sequence: CASSIMGLSAGTDTQYF.

This chain uses TRBV12-3 or TRBV12-4 with TRBJ2-1; D ambiguous. V gave up 2 bases and J gave up 10 bases, with 9 bases separating them. The CDR3 runs to 12 residues. The CDR3: CASSLSFREQFF. The CDR3 DNA sequence: TGTGCCAGCAGTTTATCCTTCAGGGAGCAGTTCTTC.

The genes are TRBV7-2 and TRBJ2-7; 8 nucleotides align to TRBD1. Unmatched junction bases numbered 8, after V lost 5 bases and J lost 2 bases. The CDR3 contains 15 residues. Germline loops: CDR1 SGHTA, CDR2 FQGNSA. In DNA, the CDR3 is TGTGCCAGCAGCCGCACCGGGACAGGTGCCTACGAGCAGTACTTC. This encodes CASSRTGTGAYEQYF.

This clone was recorded once. The genes are TRBV6-2 or TRBV6-3 and TRBJ2-7; the D gene is possibly TRBD1 (6 bases). Germline CDR1 is MNHEY and CDR2 is SVGEGT. V gave up 0 bases and J gave up 2 bases, with 14 bases separating them. The CDR3 totals 16 residues. CDR3 sequence: CASSYSTGHPTYEQYF. CDR3 bases: TGTGCCAGCAGTTACTCGACGGGACACCCGACCTACGAGCAGTACTTC.

This chain joins TRBV7-9 and TRBJ2-2, with D possibly being TRBD2 (6 bases). Germline V gene data show CDR1 as SEHNR and CDR2 as FQNEAQ (reference sequence). The CDR3 totals 17 residues. The germline V and J ends were trimmed by 8 bases and 0 bases, with 19 bases remaining between them. The CDR3: CASSFTTREANTGELFF. The CDR3 DNA sequence: TGTGCCAGCTCCTTTACGACGCGGGAAGCGAACACCGGGGAGCTGTTTTTT.

The rearrangement links TRBV5-1 to TRBJ2-7; the match to TRBD1 covers 7 bases. The ends lost 4 bases at V and 6 bases at J; junction bases unmatched: 10. From germline, CDR1 is SGHRS and CDR2 YFSETQ. This CDR3 is 14 amino acids long. The CDR3: CASSQTGNLGEQYF. CDR3 bases: TGCGCCAGCAGCCAGACAGGGAATTTGGGCGAGCAGTACTTC.

V usage is TRBV6-5 and J usage is TRBJ2-5; D is possibly TRBD1 (6 bases). The ends were cut back, 6 bases at V and 2 bases at J, with 10 bases in the middle. The length of the CDR3 is 13 residues. The germline V gene encodes CDR1 MNHEY and CDR2 SVGAGI. CDR3 DNA sequence: TGTGCCAGCAGCCGCGGACAGCAAGAGACCCAGTACTTC. Amino acids: CASSRGQQETQYF.